What follows describes a single T cell receptor beta chain. No antigen is known for it. The source of the sample is a study of shared clonotypes between healthy human individuals. Overall study: The study used three CD4 naive, three CD4 memory, two CD8 naive and one CD8 memory plate per donor.

The method was immunoSEQ multiplex PCR; TCRdb's version includes in-frame clones alone and lacks a portion of them. The data show about 1.1 million clones, around 77% seen once. The donors, healthy adults who were HIV-negative, had experienced no recent acute infections or vaccinations. In germline, CDR1 is SGHRS, CDR2 YFSETQ. This CDR3 is built from 16 residues. Trimming cost V 9 bases and J 3 bases; bases outside gene matches: 13. Notes on the study in general: Researchers sampled blood only, noting tissue repertoires likely differ.

The chain employs TRBV5-1 and TRBJ2-2; 8 positions agree with TRBD1. The specimen sequenced was memory CD4+ T cells from PBMCs. As for subset: CD45RA-negative fraction. This receptor was taken from a man younger than 35 in good health. Some clones in this sample may be carry-over from other donors' samples. The CDR3 DNA reads TGCGCCAACCAGGGGGCTTTGGATGACGACACCGGGGAGCTGTTTTTT. Protein product: CANQGALDDDTGELFF. Filled out from reference TRBV5-1 and TRBJ2-2, the complete variable domain reads KAGVTQTPRYLIKTRGQQVTLSCSPISGHRSVSWYQQTPGQGLQFLFEYFSETQRNKGNFPGRFSGRQFSNSRSEMNVSTLELGDSALYLCANQGALDDDTGELFFGEGSRLTVL.